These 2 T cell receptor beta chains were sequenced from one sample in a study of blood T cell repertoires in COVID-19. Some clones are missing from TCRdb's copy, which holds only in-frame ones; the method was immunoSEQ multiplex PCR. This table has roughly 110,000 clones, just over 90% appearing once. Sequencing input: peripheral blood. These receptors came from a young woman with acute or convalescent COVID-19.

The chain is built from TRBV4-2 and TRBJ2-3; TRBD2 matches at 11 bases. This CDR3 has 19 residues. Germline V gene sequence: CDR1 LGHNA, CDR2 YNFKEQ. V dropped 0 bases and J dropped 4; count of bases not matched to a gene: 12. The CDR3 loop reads CASSQEGASGRTIPDTQYF. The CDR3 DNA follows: TGTGCCAGCAGCCAAGAGGGGGCTAGCGGGAGGACAATTCCAGATACGCAGTATTTT.

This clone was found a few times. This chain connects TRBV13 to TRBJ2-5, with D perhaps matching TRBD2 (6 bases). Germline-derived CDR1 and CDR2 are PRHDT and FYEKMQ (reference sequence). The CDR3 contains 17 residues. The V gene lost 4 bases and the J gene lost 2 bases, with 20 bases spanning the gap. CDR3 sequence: CASSSGVRARGQETQYF. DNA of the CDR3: TGTGCCAGCAGCTCCGGGGTCAGGGCCCGGGGGCAAGAGACCCAGTACTTC.